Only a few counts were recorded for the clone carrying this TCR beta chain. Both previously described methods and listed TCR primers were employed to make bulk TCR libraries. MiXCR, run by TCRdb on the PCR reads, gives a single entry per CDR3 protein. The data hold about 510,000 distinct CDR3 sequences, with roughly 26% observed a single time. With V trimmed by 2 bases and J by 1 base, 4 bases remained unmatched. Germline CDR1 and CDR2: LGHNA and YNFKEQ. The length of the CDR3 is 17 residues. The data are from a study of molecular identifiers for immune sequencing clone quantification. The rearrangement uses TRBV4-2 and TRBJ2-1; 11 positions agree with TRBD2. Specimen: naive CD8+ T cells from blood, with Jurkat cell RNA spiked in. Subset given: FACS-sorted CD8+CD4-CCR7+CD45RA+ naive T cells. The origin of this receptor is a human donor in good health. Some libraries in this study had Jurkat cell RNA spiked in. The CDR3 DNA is TGTGCCAGCAGCCAAACGACTAGCGGGACATCCTACAATGAGCAGTTCTTC. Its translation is CASSQTTSGTSYNEQFF.